The 10 T cell receptor beta chains listed next were all sequenced from one sample in a study of blood T cell repertoires in COVID-19. The method was immunoSEQ multiplex PCR; TCRdb's version includes in-frame clones alone and lacks a portion of them. Among about 210,000 clones listed, 80% to 90% were seen once. Sequencing was done on a sample of peripheral blood. The receptors here all came from a man aged 18 to 29 with active or convalescent COVID-19.

The CDR3 reads CASSLDIARQVRAYGYTF. In DNA, the CDR3 is TGTGCCAGCAGCTTAGATATTGCTCGACAGGTTCGGGCCTATGGCTACACCTTC. V usage is TRBV7-2 and J usage is TRBJ1-2, with D possibly matching TRBD1 (6 bases). V dropped 1 base and J dropped 4 bases, with 22 bases sitting between them. The CDR3 contains 18 residues. The germline V gene encodes CDR1 SGHTA and CDR2 FQGNSA.

The rearrangement uses TRBV11-2 and TRBJ2-3, with D perhaps matching TRBD2 (6 bases). Germline assignment: CDR1 SGHAT and CDR2 FQNNGV. Trimming cost V 1 base and J 0 bases, with 8 bases left between them. The CDR3 is 15 residues long. CDR3: CASSLVGGSTDTQYF. CDR3 nucleotides: TGTGCCAGCAGCTTAGTCGGGGGAAGCACAGATACGCAGTATTTT.

The chain couples TRBV5-5 to TRBJ1-2, with 10 bases identical to TRBD1. CDR3 size: 17 residues. The V gene end was trimmed by 4 bases and the J gene end by 4 bases; junction bases not matched to a gene: 13. Per germline, CDR1 SGHKS and CDR2 YYEKEE (reference sequence). CDR3 sequence (DNA): TGTGCCAGCAGCCCGGGACAGGGGAATTCAAGATTCTATGGCTACACCTTC. It codes for CASSPGQGNSRFYGYTF.

The rearrangement uses TRBV19 and TRBJ1-2; 7 bases fit TRBD1. After removal of 5 bases from V and 4 bases from J, the junction contained 10 bases not matched to a gene. CDR1 LNHDA and CDR2 SQIVND come from the germline V gene (reference sequence). CDR3 length: 15 residues. CDR3 region: CASSPRQGMVYGYTF. The CDR3 DNA sequence: TGTGCCAGTAGTCCGCGACAGGGTATGGTCTATGGCTACACCTTC.

This clone was picked up one time. The V call is TRBV5-4, the J call TRBJ1-6; 7 bases line up with TRBD1. From germline, CDR1 is SGHNT and CDR2 YYREEE (reference sequence). Unmatched junction bases numbered 4, after V lost 0 bases and J lost 7 bases. The CDR3 runs 15 residues. The CDR3 sequence is CASSLAKGANSPLHF. In DNA form, the CDR3 reads TGTGCCAGCAGCTTGGCAAAGGGGGCCAATTCACCCCTCCACTTT.

This clone occurred once. This chain uses TRBV7-8 with TRBJ2-5; 11 bases fit TRBD2. Per the germline V gene, CDR1 is SGHVS and CDR2 is FQNEAQ. This CDR3 contains 15 residues. Trimming cost V 5 bases and J 3 bases; bases outside gene matches: 5. This chain's CDR3 is CASSPGLAGEETQYF. The CDR3 DNA follows: TGTGCCAGCAGCCCTGGACTAGCGGGCGAAGAGACCCAGTACTTC.

The chain uses TRBV5-1 and TRBJ1-4; TRBD1 aligns across 12 bases. Germline CDR1 and CDR2: SGHRS and YFSETQ. CDR3 length equals 18 residues. Trimming took 0 bases from V and 13 from J; bases not matched to a gene: 16. CDR3: CASSLEYQGQGASVGLFF. DNA of the CDR3: TGCGCCAGCAGCTTGGAGTATCAGGGACAGGGGGCGTCTGTCGGACTGTTTTTT.

The chain uses TRBV9 and TRBJ1-2, with 9 bases lining up with TRBD1. Looked up from germline, CDR1 is SGDLS and CDR2 is YYNGEE. This CDR3 has 14 amino acids. V dropped 0 bases and J dropped 4; count of bases not matched to a gene: 1. The CDR3 DNA reads as TGTGCCAGCAGCGTAGGACAGGGGGGCTATGGCTACACCTTC. Residues: CASSVGQGGYGYTF. Combining the CDR3 with reference TRBV9 and TRBJ1-2 gives the whole variable domain DSGVTQTPKHLITATGQRVTLRCSPRSGDLSVYWYQQSLDQGLQFLIQYYNGEERAKGNILERFSAQQFPDLHSELNLSSLELGDSALYFCASSVGQGGYGYTFGSGTRLTVV.

The rearrangement links TRBV5-4 to TRBJ1-2; 9 bases match TRBD1. Losses at the gene ends were 4 bases for V and 5 bases for J; bases not matched to a gene: 9. CDR1 is SGHNT, CDR2 YYREEE, per germline (reference sequence). The CDR3 extends over 15 amino acids. CDR3 nucleotide sequence: TGTGCCAGCAGCCCACCGGGACAGGGACGATATGGCTACACCTTC. Translated, it gives CASSPPGQGRYGYTF.

CDR3 DNA: TGCGCCAGCAGTGAGTGGGGCAGGGGGCTAGACAATGAGCAGTTCTTC. As protein: CASSEWGRGLDNEQFF. V and J are TRBV10-1 and TRBJ2-1; 8 bases are shared with TRBD1. This CDR3 region has 16 residues. With 1 base clipped from V and 5 bases from J, the junction kept 7 bases outside the gene matches. The germline gives CDR1 WNHNN, CDR2 SYGVQD (reference sequence).